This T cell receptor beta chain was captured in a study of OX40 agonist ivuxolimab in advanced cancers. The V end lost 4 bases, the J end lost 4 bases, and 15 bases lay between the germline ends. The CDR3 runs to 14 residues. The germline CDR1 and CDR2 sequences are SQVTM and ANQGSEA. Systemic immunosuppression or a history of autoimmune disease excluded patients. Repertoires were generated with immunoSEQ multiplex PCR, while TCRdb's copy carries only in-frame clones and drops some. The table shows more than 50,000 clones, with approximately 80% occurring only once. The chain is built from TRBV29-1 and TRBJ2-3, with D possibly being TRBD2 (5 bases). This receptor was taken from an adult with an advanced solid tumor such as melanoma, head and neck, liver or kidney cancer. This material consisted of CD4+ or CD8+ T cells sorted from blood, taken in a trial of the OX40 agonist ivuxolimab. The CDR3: CSVVRASGADTQYF. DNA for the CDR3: TGCAGCGTTGTGAGGGCATCGGGCGCAGATACGCAGTATTTT.